This is a list of T cell receptor beta chains from one sample in a study of blood T cell repertoires in COVID-19. Repertoires were generated with immunoSEQ multiplex PCR, while TCRdb's copy carries only in-frame clones and drops some. Of about 200,000 clones listed, 80% to 90% are singletons. Sequenced: peripheral blood. These receptors all come from a woman over 75 with acute or convalescent COVID-19. Each CDR3 is given with its conserved first and last residue. The D gene is left open where the match is weak. Size tells how often a clone was seen (once, few, many) or the class of an expanded clone, and some rows leave it out.

d_gene	abundance	len	v_gene	j_gene	CDR3aa	CDR3nt
NA	NA	14	TRBV2	TRBJ2-2	CASKKGHNTGELFF	TGTGCCAGCAAGAAGGGACACAACACCGGGGAGCTGTTTTTT
TRBD1	once	16	TRBV19	TRBJ2-2	CASSTPTGRTPGELFF	TGTGCCAGTAGTACCCCGACAGGGCGAACCCCCGGGGAGCTGTTTTTT
TRBD1	NA	11	TRBV30	TRBJ2-7	CAWNDRVEQYF	TGTGCCTGGAACGACAGGGTTGAGCAGTACTTC
TRBD2	NA	13	TRBV19	TRBJ2-1	CASSPSGSREQFF	TGTGCCAGTAGTCCAAGCGGGAGCAGAGAGCAGTTCTTC
NA	NA	14	TRBV2	TRBJ2-5	CASSVSGAQETQYF	TGTGCCAGCAGTGTTTCGGGAGCTCAAGAGACCCAGTACTTC
NA	NA	14	TRBV18	TRBJ2-4	CASSPVAQGHIQYF	TGTGCCAGCTCACCAGTCGCACAGGGACACATTCAGTACTTC
NA	NA	12	TRBV29-1	TRBJ2-5	CSVVLAAETQYF	TGCAGCGTTGTCCTAGCTGCGGAGACCCAGTACTTC
NA	NA	14	TRBV28	TRBJ1-1	CASSLRSVGPEAFF	TGTGCCAGCAGTTTGCGCTCAGTGGGCCCTGAAGCTTTCTTT
TRBD1	NA	16	TRBV27	TRBJ2-2	CASSRRTGLNTGELFF	TGTGCCAGCAGTCGACGGACAGGGTTGAACACCGGGGAGCTGTTTTTT
NA	NA	16	TRBV28	TRBJ2-6	CASSIALGSGANVLTF	TGTGCCAGCAGTATCGCCCTCGGCTCTGGGGCCAACGTCCTGACTTTC
NA	NA	16	TRBV5-1	TRBJ2-7	CASSLDVGSPSYEQYF	TGCGCCAGCAGCTTGGATGTCGGGAGCCCCTCCTACGAGCAGTACTTC
NA	NA	14	TRBV5-1	TRBJ1-3	CASSLRGSGNTIYF	TGCGCCAGCAGCTTGAGGGGTTCTGGAAACACCATATATTTT
NA	NA	15	TRBV3-1/TRBV3-2	TRBJ2-4	CASSQGHLAKNIQYF	TGTGCCAGCAGCCAAGGACATCTAGCCAAAAACATTCAGTACTTC
TRBD1	once	14	TRBV2	TRBJ2-2	CASSQDRFTGELFF	TGTGCCAGCAGCCAGGACAGGTTCACCGGGGAGCTGTTTTTT
NA	NA	19	TRBV6-6	TRBJ2-3	CASSLRGSGSLAHTDTQYF	TGTGCCAGCAGTCTCCGGGGTAGCGGATCCTTAGCCCACACAGATACGCAGTATTTT
NA	NA	12	TRBV6-6	TRBJ1-1	CASINRNTEAFF	TGTGCCAGCATTAACAGGAACACTGAAGCTTTCTTT
NA	NA	13	TRBV9	TRBJ1-3	CASSSGLGNTIYF	TGTGCCAGCAGCTCGGGACTTGGAAACACCATATATTTT
TRBD2	NA	18	TRBV3-1/TRBV3-2	TRBJ2-3	CASSNMASGSLETDTQYF	TGTGCCAGCAGCAACATGGCTAGCGGGAGCTTGGAGACAGATACGCAGTATTTT
TRBD2	few	14	TRBV3-1/TRBV3-2	TRBJ2-7	CASSLLAGGYEQYF	TGTGCCAGCAGTCTACTAGCGGGAGGTTATGAGCAGTACTTC
NA	NA	13	TRBV28	TRBJ1-2	CASSPGGSYGYTF	TGTGCCAGCAGTCCTGGGGGCAGCTATGGCTACACCTTC
NA	NA	15	TRBV5-1	TRBJ1-6	CASRITDRFDSPLHF	TGCGCCAGCAGAATAACCGACAGGTTTGATTCACCCCTCCACTTT
NA	NA	11	TRBV30	TRBJ2-7	CAWSAGYEQYF	TGTGCCTGGAGTGCAGGGTACGAGCAGTACTTC
TRBD1	NA	14	TRBV5-1	TRBJ1-2	CASSLGTGGRGYTF	TGCGCCAGCAGCTTGGGGACAGGAGGCCGTGGCTACACCTTC
TRBD1	NA	17	TRBV5-1	TRBJ1-4	CASSLGARTGLNEKLFF	TGCGCCAGCAGCTTGGGGGCCCGGACAGGCCTCAATGAAAAACTGTTTTTT
NA	NA	15	TRBV6-6	TRBJ1-1	CASSPRQASNTEAFF	TGTGCCAGCAGTCCGAGACAGGCGTCGAACACTGAAGCTTTCTTT
NA	NA	14	TRBV7-9	TRBJ1-1	CASSRGLVATEAFF	TGTGCCAGCAGCCGGGGATTGGTTGCCACTGAAGCTTTCTTT
NA	NA	14	TRBV7-2	TRBJ1-5	CASSHLNSNQPQHF	TGTGCCAGCAGCCACCTAAATAGCAATCAGCCCCAGCATTTT
TRBD2	NA	16	TRBV27	TRBJ2-6	CASSGTRVTGANVLTF	TGTGCCAGCAGCGGGACTAGAGTTACTGGGGCCAACGTCCTGACTTTC
NA	once	12	TRBV6-2/TRBV6-3	TRBJ1-5	CASSVMAWPQHF	TGTGCCAGCAGTGTCATGGCATGGCCCCAGCATTTT
NA	NA	14	TRBV6-5	TRBJ1-4	CASSPWGVGEKLFF	TGTGCCAGCAGTCCGTGGGGGGTGGGTGAAAAACTGTTTTTT
TRBD1	NA	13	TRBV29-1	TRBJ2-1	CSLYRGAYNEQFF	TGCAGCCTATACAGGGGCGCCTACAATGAGCAGTTCTTC
NA	NA	13	TRBV6-4	TRBJ1-1	CASSDSGSRVNFF	TGTGCCAGCAGTGACTCGGGTAGTCGGGTAAATTTCTTT
TRBD1	NA	13	TRBV10-3	TRBJ1-1	CAIRQGIDTEAFF	TGTGCCATCCGACAGGGAATAGACACTGAAGCTTTCTTT
NA	NA	15	TRBV6-5	TRBJ2-1	CASRADPSSYNEQFF	TGTGCCAGCAGAGCGGACCCGAGCTCCTACAATGAGCAGTTCTTC
NA	NA	16	TRBV4-3	TRBJ1-4	CASSPLASIPNEKLFF	TGCGCCAGCAGCCCTCTCGCGTCCATCCCTAATGAAAAACTGTTTTTT
NA	many	19	TRBV19	TRBJ1-5	CASSIRAEYVQDSNQPQHF	TGTGCCAGTAGTATACGCGCGGAATATGTACAGGATAGCAATCAGCCCCAGCATTTT
TRBD1	NA	13	TRBV18	TRBJ1-2	CASSPDRGNGYTF	TGTGCCAGCTCACCGGACAGGGGGAATGGCTACACCTTC
NA	once	15	TRBV18	TRBJ1-3	CASSPTAKRGNTIYF	TGTGCCAGCTCCCCGACGGCGAAGCGGGGAAACACCATATATTTT
NA	NA	12	TRBV18	TRBJ1-1	CASSPLGRGAFF	TGTGCCAGCTCACCACTGGGCAGGGGAGCTTTCTTT
TRBD2	NA	17	TRBV20-1	TRBJ2-2	CSASPSGLAGVGGELFF	TGCAGTGCTAGTCCTTCAGGACTAGCGGGAGTAGGTGGGGAGCTGTTTTTT
NA	few	15	TRBV6-5	TRBJ2-7	CASSYGQGTSYEQYF	TGTGCCAGCAGTTACGGGCAGGGTACATCCTACGAGCAGTACTTC
NA	NA	21	TRBV3-1/TRBV3-2	TRBJ2-5	CASSQVRNMRYPLTGQETQYF	TGTGCCAGCAGCCAAGTACGGAATATGAGGTACCCGTTGACAGGTCAAGAGACCCAGTACTTC
NA	NA	15	TRBV2	TRBJ2-5	CASSASLGRGVTQYF	TGTGCCAGCAGTGCAAGTTTAGGTAGAGGTGTGACCCAGTACTTC
TRBD2	NA	12	TRBV6-2/TRBV6-3	TRBJ2-5	CASSSGRKTQYF	TGTGCCAGCAGTAGCGGGAGGAAGACCCAGTACTTC
TRBD2	NA	16	TRBV10-3	TRBJ2-7	CAISRLAETLSYEQYF	TGTGCCATCTCTCGACTAGCGGAGACGCTTTCCTACGAGCAGTACTTC
NA	NA	15	TRBV11-2	TRBJ2-3	CASSLVPTHTDTQYF	TGTGCCAGCAGCTTAGTACCTACTCACACAGATACGCAGTATTTT
NA	NA	14	TRBV15	TRBJ1-2	CATSREGRGYGYTF	TGTGCCACCAGCAGAGAGGGTAGAGGGTATGGCTACACCTTC
NA	NA	14	TRBV6-2/TRBV6-3	TRBJ1-1	CASSYSWGRTEAFF	TGTGCCAGCAGTTACTCTTGGGGGCGCACTGAAGCTTTCTTT
TRBD2	NA	14	TRBV10-2	TRBJ2-1	CASLGLAGGDEQFF	TGCGCCAGTTTGGGACTAGCGGGAGGAGATGAGCAGTTCTTC
NA	NA	15	TRBV9	TRBJ1-5	CASSVGGGRNQPQHF	TGTGCCAGCAGCGTAGGAGGAGGCCGCAATCAGCCCCAGCATTTT
TRBD2	NA	17	TRBV24-1	TRBJ2-1	CATSDAPGTSGSNEQFF	TGTGCCACCAGTGATGCGCCCGGGACTAGCGGGAGCAATGAGCAGTTCTTC
NA	NA	18	TRBV18	TRBJ1-1	CASSRDFGPQGVNTEAFF	TGTGCCAGCTCACGGGATTTCGGACCACAGGGCGTGAACACTGAAGCTTTCTTT
NA	NA	15	TRBV6-2/TRBV6-3	TRBJ2-7	CASSPRLASFYEQYF	TGTGCCAGCAGTCCCAGGCTAGCGAGTTTCTACGAGCAGTACTTC
NA	NA	11	TRBV7-9	TRBJ2-1	CASRLDNEQFF	TGTGCCAGTAGACTCGACAATGAGCAGTTCTTC
NA	few	15	TRBV7-9	TRBJ2-7	CASSSNPSSEGHQYF	TGTGCCAGCAGCTCAAATCCCTCTAGCGAGGGCCATCAGTACTTC
TRBD2	once	13	TRBV9	TRBJ2-1	CASSVATAGGPVF	TGTGCCAGCAGCGTAGCTACGGCGGGAGGGCCCGTCTTC
TRBD1	NA	14	TRBV6-5	TRBJ2-5	CASTGGWGQETQYF	TGTGCCAGCACAGGGGGCTGGGGGCAAGAGACCCAGTACTTC